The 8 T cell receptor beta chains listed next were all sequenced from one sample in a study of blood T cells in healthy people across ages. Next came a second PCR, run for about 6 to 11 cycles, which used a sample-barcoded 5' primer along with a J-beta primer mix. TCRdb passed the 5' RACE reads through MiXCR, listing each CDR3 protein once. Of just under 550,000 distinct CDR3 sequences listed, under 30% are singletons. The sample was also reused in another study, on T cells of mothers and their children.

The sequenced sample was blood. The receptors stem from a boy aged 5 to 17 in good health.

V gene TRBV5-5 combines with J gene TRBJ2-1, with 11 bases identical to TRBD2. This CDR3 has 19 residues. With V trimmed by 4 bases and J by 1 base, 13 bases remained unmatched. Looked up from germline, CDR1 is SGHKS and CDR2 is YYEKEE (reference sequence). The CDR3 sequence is CASSPSRGASGGSYNEQFF. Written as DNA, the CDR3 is TGTGCCAGCAGCCCCTCTCGGGGGGCTAGCGGGGGGTCCTACAATGAGCAGTTCTTC.

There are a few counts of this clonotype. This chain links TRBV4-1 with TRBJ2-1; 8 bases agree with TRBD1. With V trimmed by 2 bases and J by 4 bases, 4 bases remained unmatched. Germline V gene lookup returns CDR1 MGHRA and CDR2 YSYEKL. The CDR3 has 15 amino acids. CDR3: CASSQSTGGYNEQFF. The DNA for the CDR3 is TGCGCCAGCAGCCAATCAACAGGGGGTTACAATGAGCAGTTCTTC.

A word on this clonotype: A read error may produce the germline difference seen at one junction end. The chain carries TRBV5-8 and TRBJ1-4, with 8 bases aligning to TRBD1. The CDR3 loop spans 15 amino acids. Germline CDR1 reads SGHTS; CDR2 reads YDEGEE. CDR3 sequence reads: CGSSPQGAATEKLFF. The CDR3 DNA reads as TGTGGCAGCAGCCCCCAGGGGGCAGCGACTGAAAAACTGTTTTTT.

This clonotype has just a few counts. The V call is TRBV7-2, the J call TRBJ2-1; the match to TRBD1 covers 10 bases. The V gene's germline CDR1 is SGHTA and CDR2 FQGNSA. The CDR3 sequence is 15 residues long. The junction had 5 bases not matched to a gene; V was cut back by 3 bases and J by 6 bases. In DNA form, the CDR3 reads TGTGCCAGCAGCTTCGACAGGGGGCTTTTCAATGAGCAGTTCTTC. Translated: CASSFDRGLFNEQFF.

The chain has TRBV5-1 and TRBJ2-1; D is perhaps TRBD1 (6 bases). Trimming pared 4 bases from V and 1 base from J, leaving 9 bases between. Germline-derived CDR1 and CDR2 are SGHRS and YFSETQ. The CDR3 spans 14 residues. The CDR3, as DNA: TGCGCCAGCAGCACAGGGATGTCCTACAATGAGCAGTTCTTC. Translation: CASSTGMSYNEQFF.

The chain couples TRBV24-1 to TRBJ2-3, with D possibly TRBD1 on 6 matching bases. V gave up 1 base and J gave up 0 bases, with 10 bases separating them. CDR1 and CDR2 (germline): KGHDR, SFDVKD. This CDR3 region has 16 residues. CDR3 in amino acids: CATSDFGGSSTDTQYF. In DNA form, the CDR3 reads TGTGCCACCAGTGATTTTGGGGGCTCTAGCACAGATACGCAGTATTTT.

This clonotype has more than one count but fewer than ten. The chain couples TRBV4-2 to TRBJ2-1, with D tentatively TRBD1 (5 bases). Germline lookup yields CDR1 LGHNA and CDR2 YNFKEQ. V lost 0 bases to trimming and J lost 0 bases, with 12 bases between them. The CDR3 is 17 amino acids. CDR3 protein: CASSQDPGLGSYNEQFF. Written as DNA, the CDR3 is TGTGCCAGCAGCCAAGATCCAGGGTTGGGCTCCTACAATGAGCAGTTCTTC.

The chain's CDR3 is CASSEFGDSAGGEQYF. The CDR3 bases are TGCGCCAGCAGTGAGTTTGGGGACAGCGCGGGGGGCGAGCAGTACTTC. The chain recombines TRBV10-2 with TRBJ2-7; tentative D call: TRBD2 (8 bases). Between the trimmed V and J ends, which lost 1 base and 6 bases, there was a span of 19 bases. In germline, CDR1 is WSHSY, CDR2 SAAADI. The CDR3 length is 16 residues.